What follows is one TCR beta chain and its context. Its antigen is still unknown. These data originate in a study of monozygotic twins with inflammatory bowel disease. Broader study findings: No one strong IBD-associated signal or clonotype was supported.

CDR3 length: 14 amino acids. Germline V gene lookup returns CDR1 GTSNPN and CDR2 SVGIG (reference sequence). TCRdb processed the 5' RACE reads again and assigns one entry to each CDR3 protein, with no DNA. This repertoire comprises approximately 330,000 distinct CDR3 sequences; its ten largest clones make up around 2%. This receptor was identified in a human donor with ulcerative colitis or Crohn's disease, or a healthy co-twin of an affected twin (not recorded which). Material for sequencing was blood. The rearrangement uses TRBV30 and TRBJ2-5; absent DNA, TCRdb's TRBD1 call cannot be checked. CDR3 amino acids: CAWNPLVGGWTQYF.